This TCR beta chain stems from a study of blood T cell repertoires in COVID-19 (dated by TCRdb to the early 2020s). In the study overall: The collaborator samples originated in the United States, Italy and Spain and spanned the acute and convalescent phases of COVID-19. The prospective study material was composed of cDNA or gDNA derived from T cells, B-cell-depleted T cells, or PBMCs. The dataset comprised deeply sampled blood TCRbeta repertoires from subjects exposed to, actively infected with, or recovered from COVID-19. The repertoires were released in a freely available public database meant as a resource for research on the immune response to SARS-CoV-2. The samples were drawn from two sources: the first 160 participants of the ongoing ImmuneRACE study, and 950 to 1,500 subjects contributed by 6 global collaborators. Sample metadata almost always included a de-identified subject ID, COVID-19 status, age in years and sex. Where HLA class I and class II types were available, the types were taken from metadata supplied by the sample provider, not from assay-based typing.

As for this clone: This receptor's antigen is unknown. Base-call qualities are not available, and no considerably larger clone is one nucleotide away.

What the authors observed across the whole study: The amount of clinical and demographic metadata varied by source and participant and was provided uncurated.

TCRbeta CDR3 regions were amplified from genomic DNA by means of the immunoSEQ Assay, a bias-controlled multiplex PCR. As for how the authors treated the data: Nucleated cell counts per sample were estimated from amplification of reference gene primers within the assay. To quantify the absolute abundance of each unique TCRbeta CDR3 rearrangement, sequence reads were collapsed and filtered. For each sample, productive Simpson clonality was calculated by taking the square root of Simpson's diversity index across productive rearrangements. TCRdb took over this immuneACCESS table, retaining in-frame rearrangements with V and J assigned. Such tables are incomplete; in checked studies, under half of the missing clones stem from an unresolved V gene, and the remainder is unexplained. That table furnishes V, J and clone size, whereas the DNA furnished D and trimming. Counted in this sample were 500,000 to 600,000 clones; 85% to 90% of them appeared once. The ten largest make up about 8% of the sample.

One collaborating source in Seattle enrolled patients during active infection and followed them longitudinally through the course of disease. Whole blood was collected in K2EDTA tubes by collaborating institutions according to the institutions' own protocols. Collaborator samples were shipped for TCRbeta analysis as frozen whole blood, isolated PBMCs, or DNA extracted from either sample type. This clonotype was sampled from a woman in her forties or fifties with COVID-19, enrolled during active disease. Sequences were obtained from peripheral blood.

The nucleotides read TGTGCCATCAGTGAGGCAGGGGAGGGGACAGATACGCAGTATTTT. This yields the protein CAISEAGEGTDTQYF. This sequence uses TRBV10-3 and TRBJ2-3; a tentative D call is TRBD2 (7 bases match). The CDR3 goes from the cysteine to the phenylalanine over 15 residues. Solely the CDR3 DNA is kept, with 45 bases framed from the first base. The junction shows trimming of 2 bases on V and 3 bases on J, plus 12 bases between the germline ends. CDR1 and CDR2, looked up from the germline V gene, are ENHRY and SYGVKD.